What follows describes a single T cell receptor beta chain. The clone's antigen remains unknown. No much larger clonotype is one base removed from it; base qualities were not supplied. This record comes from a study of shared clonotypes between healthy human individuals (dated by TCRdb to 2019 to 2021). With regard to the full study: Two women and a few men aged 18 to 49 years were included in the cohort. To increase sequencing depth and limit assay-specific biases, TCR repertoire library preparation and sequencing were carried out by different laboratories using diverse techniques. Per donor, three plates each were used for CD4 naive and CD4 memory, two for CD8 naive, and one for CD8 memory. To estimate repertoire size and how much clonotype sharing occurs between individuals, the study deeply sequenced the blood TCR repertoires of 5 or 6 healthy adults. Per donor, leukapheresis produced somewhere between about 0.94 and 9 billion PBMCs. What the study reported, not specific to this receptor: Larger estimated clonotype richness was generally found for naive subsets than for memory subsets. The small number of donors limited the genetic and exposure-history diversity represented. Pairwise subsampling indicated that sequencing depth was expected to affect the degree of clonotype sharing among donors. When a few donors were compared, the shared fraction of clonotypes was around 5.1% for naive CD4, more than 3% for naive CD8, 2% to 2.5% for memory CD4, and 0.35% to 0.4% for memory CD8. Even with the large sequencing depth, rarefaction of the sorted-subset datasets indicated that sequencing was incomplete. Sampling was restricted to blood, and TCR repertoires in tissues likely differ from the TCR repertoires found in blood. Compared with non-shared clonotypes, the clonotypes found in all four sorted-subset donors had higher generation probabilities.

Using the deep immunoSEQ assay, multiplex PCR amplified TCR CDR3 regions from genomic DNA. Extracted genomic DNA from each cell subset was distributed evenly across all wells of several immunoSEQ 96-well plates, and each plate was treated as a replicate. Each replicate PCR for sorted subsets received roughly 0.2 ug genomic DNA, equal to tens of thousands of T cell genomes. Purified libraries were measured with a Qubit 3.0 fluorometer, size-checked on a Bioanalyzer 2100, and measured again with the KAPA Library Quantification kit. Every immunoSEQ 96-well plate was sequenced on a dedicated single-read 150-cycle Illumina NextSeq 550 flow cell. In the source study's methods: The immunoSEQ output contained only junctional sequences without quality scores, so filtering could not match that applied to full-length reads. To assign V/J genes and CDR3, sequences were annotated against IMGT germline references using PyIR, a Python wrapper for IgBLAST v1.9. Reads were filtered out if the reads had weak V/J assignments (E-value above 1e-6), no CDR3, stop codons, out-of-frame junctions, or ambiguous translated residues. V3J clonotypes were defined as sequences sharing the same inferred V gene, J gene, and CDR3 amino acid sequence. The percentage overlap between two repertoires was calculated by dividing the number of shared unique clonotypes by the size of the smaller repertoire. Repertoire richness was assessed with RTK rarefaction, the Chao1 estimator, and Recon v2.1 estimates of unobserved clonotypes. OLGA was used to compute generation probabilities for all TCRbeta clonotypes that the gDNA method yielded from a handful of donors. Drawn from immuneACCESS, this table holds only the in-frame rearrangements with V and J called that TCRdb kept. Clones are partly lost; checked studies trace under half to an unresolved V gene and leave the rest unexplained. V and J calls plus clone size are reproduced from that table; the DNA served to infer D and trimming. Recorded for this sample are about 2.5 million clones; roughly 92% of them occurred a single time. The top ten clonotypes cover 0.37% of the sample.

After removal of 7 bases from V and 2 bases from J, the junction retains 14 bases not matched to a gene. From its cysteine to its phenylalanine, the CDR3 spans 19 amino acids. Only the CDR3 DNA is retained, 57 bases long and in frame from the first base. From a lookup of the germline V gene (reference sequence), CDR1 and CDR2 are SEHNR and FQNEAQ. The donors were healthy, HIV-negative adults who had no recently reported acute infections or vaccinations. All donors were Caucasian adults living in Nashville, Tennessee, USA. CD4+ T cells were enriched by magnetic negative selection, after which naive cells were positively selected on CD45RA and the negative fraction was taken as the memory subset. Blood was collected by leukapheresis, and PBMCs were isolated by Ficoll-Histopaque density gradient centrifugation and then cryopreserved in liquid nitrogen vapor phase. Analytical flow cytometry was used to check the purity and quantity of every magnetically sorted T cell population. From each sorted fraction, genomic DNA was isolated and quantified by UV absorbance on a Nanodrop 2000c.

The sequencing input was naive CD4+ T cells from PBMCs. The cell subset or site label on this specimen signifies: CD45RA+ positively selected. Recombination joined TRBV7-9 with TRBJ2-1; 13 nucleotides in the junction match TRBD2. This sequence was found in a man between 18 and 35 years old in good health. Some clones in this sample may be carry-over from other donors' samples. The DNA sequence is TGTGCCAGCACTCTTCGACTAGCGGGAGGATCGGGGACCTACAATGAGCAGTTCTTC. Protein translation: CASTLRLAGGSGTYNEQFF. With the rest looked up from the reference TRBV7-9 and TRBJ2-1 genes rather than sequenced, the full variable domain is DTGVSQNPRHKITKRGQNVTFRCDPISEHNRLYWYRQTLGQGPEFLTYFQNEAQLEKSRLLSDRFSAERPKGSFSTLEIQRTEQGDSAMYLCASTLRLAGGSGTYNEQFFGPGTRLTVL.